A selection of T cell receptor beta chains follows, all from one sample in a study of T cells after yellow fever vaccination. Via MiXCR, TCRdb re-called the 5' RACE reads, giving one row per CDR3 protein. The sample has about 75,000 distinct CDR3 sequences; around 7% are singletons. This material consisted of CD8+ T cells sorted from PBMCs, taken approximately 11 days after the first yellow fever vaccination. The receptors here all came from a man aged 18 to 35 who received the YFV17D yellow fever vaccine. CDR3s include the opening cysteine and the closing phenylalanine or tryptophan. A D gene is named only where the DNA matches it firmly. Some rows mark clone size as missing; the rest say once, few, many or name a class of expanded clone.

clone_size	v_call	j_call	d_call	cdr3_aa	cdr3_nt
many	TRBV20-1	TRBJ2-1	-	CSARDSTGPYNEQFF	TGCAGTGCTAGAGATTCGACAGGCCCCTACAATGAGCAGTTCTTC
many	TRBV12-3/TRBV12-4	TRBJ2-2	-	CASSRPGELFF	TGTGCCAGCAGTCGCCCCGGGGAGCTGTTTTTT
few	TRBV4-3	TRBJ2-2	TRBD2	CASSQSGGSTGELFF	TGCGCCAGCAGCCAGAGCGGGGGGTCCACCGGGGAGCTGTTTTTT
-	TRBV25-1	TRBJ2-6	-	CASSGTSGANVLTF	TGTGCCAGCAGCGGGACCTCTGGGGCCAACGTCCTGACTTTC
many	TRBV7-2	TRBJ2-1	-	CATSTALREQFF	TGTGCCACCTCGACAGCTCTTCGCGAGCAGTTCTTC
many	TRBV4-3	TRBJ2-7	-	CASSQADGAYEQYF	TGCGCCAGCAGCCAAGCCGACGGAGCCTACGAGCAGTACTTC
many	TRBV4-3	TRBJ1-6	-	CASSSRTPTNSPLHF	TGCGCCAGCAGCTCCCGGACACCTACGAATTCACCCCTCCACTTT
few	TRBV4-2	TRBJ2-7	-	CASSQDSGFEQYF	TGTGCCAGCAGCCAAGATTCAGGGTTCGAGCAGTACTTC
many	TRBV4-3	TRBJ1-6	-	CASSHPPPGRSPLHF	TGCGCCAGCAGCCACCCTCCCCCGGGACGCTCACCCCTCCACTTT
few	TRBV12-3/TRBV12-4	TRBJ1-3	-	CASSLGRSCNF	TGTGCCAGCAGTTTGGGAAGGAGCTGTAATTTT
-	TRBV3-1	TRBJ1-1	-	CASSQLGRAFF	TGTGCCAGCAGCCAATTGGGTAGAGCTTTCTTT
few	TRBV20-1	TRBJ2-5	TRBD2	CSASPLTPGLAGETQYF	TGCAGTGCTAGTCCCCTCACCCCGGGACTAGCGGGGGAGACCCAGTACTTC
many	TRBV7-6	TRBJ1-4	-	CASSIYSTATNEKLFF	TGTGCCAGCAGCATTTACTCGACAGCAACTAATGAAAAACTGTTTTTT
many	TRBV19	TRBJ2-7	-	CASSLVGGLYEQYF	TGTGCCAGTAGTCTGGTCGGGGGACTCTACGAGCAGTACTTC
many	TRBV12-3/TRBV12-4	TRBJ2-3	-	CASSFNGITDTQYF	TGTGCCAGCAGTTTTAACGGAATCACAGATACGCAGTATTTT
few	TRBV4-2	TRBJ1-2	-	CASSQETTGYKDYGYTF	TGTGCCAGCAGCCAAGAAACAACAGGGTATAAAGACTATGGCTACACCTTC
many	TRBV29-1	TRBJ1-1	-	CSVEIGLGEAFF	TGCAGCGTTGAAATCGGGTTGGGGGAAGCTTTCTTT
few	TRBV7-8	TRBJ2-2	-	CASSLARLVGTGELFF	TGTGCCAGCAGCTTAGCGCGTCTAGTAGGCACCGGGGAGCTGTTTTTT
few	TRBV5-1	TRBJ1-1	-	CASAVSQGIDTEAFF	TGCGCCAGCGCGGTCTCACAGGGAATAGACACTGAAGCTTTCTTT
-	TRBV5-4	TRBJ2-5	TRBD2	CASSHDGGDGETQYF	TGTGCCAGCAGCCACGACGGGGGGGATGGAGAGACCCAGTACTTC
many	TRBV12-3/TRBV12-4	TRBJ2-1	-	CASSLKGEGYEQFF	TGTGCCAGCAGTTTAAAAGGAGAGGGGTATGAGCAGTTCTTC
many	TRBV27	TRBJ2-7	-	CASSLVARDEQYF	TGTGCCAGCAGTTTAGTCGCCAGGGACGAGCAGTACTTC
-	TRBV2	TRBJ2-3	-	CASSEKFSTDTQYF	TGTGCCAGCAGTGAAAAGTTTAGCACAGATACGCAGTATTTT
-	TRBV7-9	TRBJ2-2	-	CASSLESSAQITGELFF	TGTGCCAGCAGCTTAGAGTCTAGCGCTCAGATCACCGGGGAGCTGTTTTTT
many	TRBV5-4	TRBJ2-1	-	CASSFGGADNEQFF	TGTGCCAGCAGCTTTGGGGGGGCCGACAATGAGCAGTTCTTC
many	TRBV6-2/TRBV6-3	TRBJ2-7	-	CASSYSSETAAGYEQYF	TGTGCCAGCAGTTACTCTTCCGAGACTGCCGCGGGCTACGAGCAGTACTTC
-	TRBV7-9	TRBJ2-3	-	CASSHSRRDQYTDTQYF	TGTGCCAGCAGCCATTCCCGGCGGGACCAGTACACAGATACGCAGTATTTT
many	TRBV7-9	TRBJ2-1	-	CASSTGDEQFF	TGTGCCAGCAGCACCGGGGATGAGCAGTTCTTC
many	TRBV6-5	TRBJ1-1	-	CASSYGLAGSGYAEAFF	TGTGCCAGCAGTTATGGTCTCGCAGGGTCGGGGTACGCTGAAGCTTTCTTT
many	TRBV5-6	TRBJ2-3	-	CASSLTYTQYF	TGTGCCAGCAGCCTCACATATACGCAGTATTTT
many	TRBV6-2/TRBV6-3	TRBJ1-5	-	CASPDAAPHQPQHF	TGTGCCAGCCCGGATGCGGCCCCCCATCAGCCCCAGCATTTT
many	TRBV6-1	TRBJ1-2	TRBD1	CASSPTGGYGYTF	TGTGCCAGCTCCCCGACAGGGGGCTATGGCTACACCTTC
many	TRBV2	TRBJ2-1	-	CASSNNEQFF	TGTGCCAGCAGTAACAATGAGCAGTTCTTC
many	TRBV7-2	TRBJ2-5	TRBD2	CASTIGGGRVTQYF	TGTGCCAGCACCATTGGCGGGGGGCGGGTTACCCAGTACTTC
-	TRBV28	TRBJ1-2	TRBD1	CASSLQDRGTYGYTF	TGTGCCAGCAGTTTACAGGACAGGGGGACGTATGGCTACACCTTC
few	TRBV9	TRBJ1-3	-	CASTGGSSGNTIYF	TGTGCCAGCACCGGAGGGAGCTCTGGAAACACCATATATTTT
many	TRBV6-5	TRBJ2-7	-	CASSYSRAYEQYF	TGTGCCAGCAGTTACTCTCGGGCGTACGAGCAGTACTTC
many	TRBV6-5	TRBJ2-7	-	CASSSSRPYEQYF	TGTGCCAGCTCTAGTTCCAGACCCTACGAGCAGTACTTC
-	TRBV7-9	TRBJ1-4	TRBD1	CASSSPGTAEKLFF	TGTGCCAGCAGCTCTCCCGGGACAGCTGAAAAACTGTTTTTT
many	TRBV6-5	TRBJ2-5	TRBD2	CASSYFRPAGGPQETQYF	TGTGCCAGCAGTTACTTCCGGCCAGCGGGGGGCCCTCAAGAGACCCAGTACTTC
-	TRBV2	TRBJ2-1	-	CASSPVDDRPYNEQFF	TGTGCCAGCAGTCCAGTTGATGACAGGCCGTACAATGAGCAGTTCTTC
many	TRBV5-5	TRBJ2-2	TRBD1	CASSLVGTGYNGELFF	TGTGCCAGCAGCTTGGTGGGGACAGGGTATAACGGGGAGCTGTTTTTT
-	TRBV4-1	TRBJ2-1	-	CASSQVTDNEQFF	TGCGCCAGCAGCCAAGTGACAGACAATGAGCAGTTCTTC
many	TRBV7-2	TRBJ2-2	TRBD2	CASSLARGGPGELFF	TGTGCCAGCAGCCTCGCCCGCGGGGGGCCCGGGGAGCTGTTTTTT
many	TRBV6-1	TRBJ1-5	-	CASSAGAGSNQPQHF	TGTGCCAGCAGCGCCGGGGCCGGTAGCAATCAGCCCCAGCATTTT
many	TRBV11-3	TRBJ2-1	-	CASSPLFPGDNEQFF	TGTGCCAGCAGCCCCCTTTTCCCGGGAGACAATGAGCAGTTCTTC
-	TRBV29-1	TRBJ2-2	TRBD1	CSAGQGVTGELFF	TGCAGCGCAGGACAGGGCGTCACCGGGGAGCTGTTTTTT
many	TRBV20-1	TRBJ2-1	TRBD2	CSARDPAYGLAGGNEQFF	TGCAGTGCTAGAGATCCCGCTTACGGACTAGCGGGGGGCAATGAGCAGTTCTTC
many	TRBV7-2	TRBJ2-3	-	CASSFGTSRVDTQYF	TGTGCCAGCAGCTTCGGGACAAGTAGGGTAGATACGCAGTATTTT
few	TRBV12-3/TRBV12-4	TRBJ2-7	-	CASSLGQPPLYEQYF	TGTGCCAGCAGTTTAGGGCAGCCACCCCTCTACGAGCAGTACTTC
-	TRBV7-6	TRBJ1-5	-	CASAGAGVNQPQHF	TGTGCCAGCGCGGGGGCTGGGGTCAATCAGCCCCAGCATTTT
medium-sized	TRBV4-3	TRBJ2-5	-	CASSQDVGLQETQYF	TGCGCCAGCAGCCAAGATGTGGGCCTCCAAGAGACCCAGTACTTC
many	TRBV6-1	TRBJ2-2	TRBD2	CASSKGLAANTGELFF	TGTGCCAGCAGTAAAGGACTAGCGGCGAACACCGGGGAGCTGTTTTTT
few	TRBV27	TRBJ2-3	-	CASSLRVWSTDTQYF	TGTGCCAGCAGTTTAAGGGTCTGGAGCACAGATACGCAGTATTTT
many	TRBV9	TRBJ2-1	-	CASGTPGGSSKQFF	TGTGCCAGCGGCACCCCCGGGGGAAGCTCTAAGCAGTTCTTC
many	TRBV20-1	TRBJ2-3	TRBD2	CSASGGVAHTDTQYF	TGCAGTGCTAGCGGGGGGGTTGCTCACACAGATACGCAGTATTTT
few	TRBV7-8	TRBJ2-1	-	CASPTLSGRYNEQFF	TGTGCCAGCCCGACGCTAAGTGGGAGATACAATGAGCAGTTCTTC
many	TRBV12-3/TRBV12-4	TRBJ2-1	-	CASSPGTQSYNEQFF	TGTGCCAGCAGCCCCGGGACACAGTCCTACAATGAGCAGTTCTTC
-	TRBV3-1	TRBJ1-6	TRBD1	CASSQDWGQGASYNSPLHF	TGTGCCAGCAGCCAAGATTGGGGACAGGGGGCCTCCTATAATTCACCCCTCCACTTT
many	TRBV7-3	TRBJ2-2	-	CASSLRSADTGELFF	TGTGCCAGCAGCTTAAGGTCGGCGGACACCGGGGAGCTGTTTTTT